The sequence of this T cell receptor (beta chain) was determined in a study of Graves' ophthalmopathy and Graves' hyperthyroidism. The table lists this clonotype with many counts. If patients had other autoimmune diseases, uncontrolled infections, pregnancy or lactation, they were excluded. Fresh peripheral blood (less than 11 ml) yielded the PBMCs. Amplification from RNA transcripts yielded the TCR beta CDR3 regions. First-round RT-PCR with HTBI primers preceded a second-round multiplex PCR. Each CDR3 protein is one row after TCRdb ran MiXCR on the multiplex PCR reads. In the table there are roughly 480,000 distinct CDR3 sequences, over 13% of which are singletons. The V end was cut by 3 bases, the J end by 1 base, with 6 bases between. The CDR3 extends over 13 amino acids.

The source is a woman younger than 45 with Graves' ophthalmopathy. Material for sequencing was blood. The V call is TRBV12-3 or TRBV12-4, the J call TRBJ1-2; no firm D call. Here the CDR3 reads CASSFNNNYGYTF. The CDR3 region has the DNA TGTGCCAGCAGTTTTAACAATAACTATGGCTACACCTTC.